The 27 T cell receptor beta chains presented below share a single source sample, sequenced in a study of beta chain features in type 1 diabetes. Every isolated RNA sample was fully reverse transcribed, so sequencing captured expressed TCRB transcripts. The protocol was immunoSEQ multiplex PCR, while the TCRdb copy is restricted to in-frame clones and leaves out a portion. The data contain approximately 200,000 clones, 9% to 10% of them singletons. The sample taken for sequencing was naive CD4+ T cells from blood. Receptors were obtained from a woman aged 18-35 years in good health.

This clone has a handful of counts. The chain recombines TRBV30 with TRBJ1-5; no clear D gene. The ends were cut back, 0 bases at V and 0 bases at J, with 9 bases in the middle. This CDR3 has 15 amino acids. CDR1 is GTSNPN and CDR2 is SVGIG in the germline V gene (reference sequence). The CDR3 reads CAWSVRDYSNQPQHF. CDR3 sequence (DNA): TGTGCCTGGAGTGTGAGGGATTATAGCAATCAGCCCCAGCATTTT. The full variable domain, rest sourced from reference TRBV30 and TRBJ1-5, is SQTIHQWPATLVQPVGSPLSLECTVEGTSNPNLYWYRQAAGRGLQLLFYSVGIGQISSEVPQNLSASRPQDRQFILSSKKLLLSDSGFYLCAWSVRDYSNQPQHFGDGTRLSIL.

The chain employs TRBV5-1 and TRBJ2-7, with TRBD2 matching over 12 bases. The CDR3 runs to 16 residues. CDR1 and CDR2 from the germline V gene are SGHRS and YFSETQ. The junction had 12 bases not matched to a gene; V was cut back by 4 bases and J by 7 bases. The CDR3 loop is CASSLGLAGTTGEQYF. The CDR3 region has the DNA TGCGCCAGCAGCCTAGGACTAGCGGGGACCACTGGAGAGCAGTACTTC.

The CDR3 region is CASTGGAGYGYTF. The DNA of the CDR3 is TGTGCCAGTACGGGGGGCGCGGGCTATGGCTACACCTTC. This chain joins TRBV19 and TRBJ1-2; D is perhaps TRBD1 (6 bases). Germline CDR1 is LNHDA and CDR2 is SQIVND (reference sequence). The CDR3 is 13 residues long. V was pared by 7 bases and J by 4 bases, with 13 bases between.

This chain joins TRBV7-9 and TRBJ1-2, with D possibly TRBD1 on 6 matching bases. The germline gives CDR1 SEHNR, CDR2 FQNEAQ (reference sequence). Trimming pared 5 bases from V and 5 bases from J, leaving 18 bases between. This CDR3 is built from 15 residues. CDR3 sequence (DNA): TGTGCCAGCAGCACGAGACAGGCCGAGGGGTATGGCTACACCTTC. It specifies CASSTRQAEGYGYTF.

The chain combines TRBV19 with TRBJ1-3; a possible D gene is TRBD1 (5 bases). Trimming stripped 3 bases from V and 3 bases from J, with 15 bases between. The CDR3 is 16 residues long. Germline V CDR1 and CDR2: LNHDA, SQIVND (reference sequence). CDR3 DNA: TGTGCCAGTAGTATCCCGGACAATTCGGTTGGAAACACCATATATTTT. As protein: CASSIPDNSVGNTIYF.

The V call is TRBV11-2, the J call TRBJ1-1; 7 positions agree with TRBD1. This CDR3 comprises 12 residues. Germline assignment: CDR1 SGHAT and CDR2 FQNNGV. J lost 10 bases, V lost 0 bases, and 2 bases had no gene match. The CDR3 is CASSLDTGVAFF. The CDR3 DNA is TGTGCCAGCAGCTTAGATACAGGGGTAGCTTTCTTT. The full variable domain, rest sourced from reference TRBV11-2 and TRBJ1-1, is EAGVAQSPRYKIIEKRQSVAFWCNPISGHATLYWYQQILGQGPKLLIQFQNNGVVDDSQLPKDRFSAERLKGVDSTLKIQPAKLEDSAVYLCASSLDTGVAFFGQGTRLTVV.

The V and J genes are TRBV11-1 and TRBJ1-1; maybe TRBD1 (6 bases). The length of the CDR3 is 14 residues. Per germline, CDR1 SGHAT and CDR2 FQDESV (reference sequence). Trimming left V 6 bases short and J 5 bases short, with 16 bases between. The DNA for the CDR3 is TGTGCCAGCAGACGACAGGCCTGGGGGACTGAAGCTTTCTTT. This codes for CASRRQAWGTEAFF.

J is TRBJ1-3 and V is TRBV30; no definite D call. The germline V gene has CDR1 GTSNPN and CDR2 SVGIG (reference sequence). The CDR3 runs to 14 residues. V shed 4 bases and J shed 0 bases, with 10 bases lying between them. The CDR3 nucleotides read TGTGCCTGGAATGTGTTGAGCTCTGGAAACACCATATATTTT. This sequence encodes CAWNVLSSGNTIYF.

This clone has more than one count but fewer than ten. The chain is built from TRBV5-4 and TRBJ1-2; 7 positions match TRBD1. The CDR3 is 15 amino acids. V trimming: 0 bases; J trimming: 0 bases; junction bases outside the gene matches: 2. Germline CDR1 SGHNT, CDR2 YYREEE (reference sequence). The DNA of the CDR3 is TGTGCCAGCAGCTTGGGAGGGGGCCCTAACTATGGCTACACCTTC. Protein sequence: CASSLGGGPNYGYTF.

This clone occurred a few times. The rearrangement uses TRBV11-2 and TRBJ2-1, with 9 bases identical to TRBD2. CDR3 length: 16 amino acids. Germline trimming cut 5 bases from V and 6 bases from J; bases unmatched to any gene: 11. CDR1 is SGHAT and CDR2 is FQNNGV in the germline V gene. The DNA for the CDR3 is TGTGCCAGCAGCCGGACCCACGGGACTAGCATCAATGAGCAGTTCTTC. Protein product: CASSRTHGTSINEQFF.

The chain carries TRBV30 and TRBJ1-2; D uncertain. This CDR3 region has 15 residues. Per germline, CDR1 GTSNPN and CDR2 SVGIG (reference sequence). The V gene lost 1 base and the J gene lost 7 bases, with 19 bases spanning the gap. CDR3 in DNA: TGTGCCTGGAGTGCGTTCCCTCGGGGTTCGCGTGGCTACACCTTC. It specifies CAWSAFPRGSRGYTF.

Details on this clone: The same CDR3 arises from other DNA sequences in this sample as well. J is TRBJ2-1 and V is TRBV7-2; 11 bases line up with TRBD2. The CDR3 has 16 residues. With V trimmed by 3 bases and J by 3 bases, 4 bases remained unmatched. Germline lookup yields CDR1 SGHTA and CDR2 FQGNSA. As DNA, the CDR3 is TGTGCCAGCAGCTTGGTGGGGACTAGCGGCTACAATGAGCAGTTCTTC. Translating it yields CASSLVGTSGYNEQFF.

This clone was detected many times. The chain employs TRBV7-2 and TRBJ2-1; no reliable D call. V lost 3 bases and J lost 4, with 13 bases in between. Germline assignment: CDR1 SGHTA and CDR2 FQGNSA. CDR3 length: 15 residues. This CDR3 is CASSLGSIAYNEQFF. For the CDR3, the DNA is TGTGCCAGCAGCTTGGGTAGCATCGCTTACAATGAGCAGTTCTTC.

The rearrangement links TRBV7-9 to TRBJ2-3, with D unclear. This CDR3 is built from 15 residues. V was pared by 1 base and J by 2 bases, with 10 bases between. From germline, CDR1 is SEHNR and CDR2 FQNEAQ (reference sequence). The CDR3 is CASSLGRTYTDTQYF. The DNA for the CDR3 is TGTGCCAGCAGCTTAGGTCGAACCTACACAGATACGCAGTATTTT.

The table lists this clone with a count of one. The J gene is TRBJ2-1, the V gene TRBV9; D perhaps matches TRBD1 (5 bases). Trimming removed 6 bases from V and 4 bases from J, with 20 bases in between. Per the germline V gene, CDR1 is SGDLS and CDR2 is YYNGEE. The CDR3 contains 16 residues. The CDR3: CASNPWGSSKYNEQFF. CDR3 coding DNA: TGTGCCAGCAACCCCTGGGGCTCCTCAAAGTACAATGAGCAGTTCTTC.

This clone was counted between two and nine times. This sequence joins TRBV7-6 and TRBJ1-1; D is uncertain. The CDR3 runs 14 residues. CDR1 and CDR2 (germline): SGHVS, FNYEAQ. V dropped 1 base and J dropped 4 bases, with 10 bases sitting between them. The CDR3 reads CASSLVNEGTEAFF. The CDR3 nucleotides are TGTGCCAGCAGCTTAGTCAACGAGGGCACTGAAGCTTTCTTT.

This clone has only a few counts. The chain carries TRBV6-6 and TRBJ2-2; 7 positions match TRBD2. V lost 6 bases to trimming and J lost 7 bases; unmatched junction nucleotides: 8. CDR1 MNHNY and CDR2 SVGAGI come from the germline V gene (reference sequence). The CDR3 runs 14 residues. CDR3 DNA sequence: TGTGCCAGCAGGGATACTAGCGTTCACGGGGAGCTGTTTTTT. Protein: CASRDTSVHGELFF.

This clone showed up just a few times. The chain employs TRBV25-1 and TRBJ1-1; 8 positions match TRBD1. CDR1 MGHDK and CDR2 SYGVNS come from the germline V gene. V was clipped by 3 bases and J by 1 base; unmatched bases: 7. The CDR3 spans 16 residues. Here the CDR3 reads CASSDLGQGPNTEAFF. The DNA for the CDR3 is TGTGCCAGCAGTGATCTCGGACAGGGACCGAACACTGAAGCTTTCTTT.

There are a few counts of this clone. The V and J genes are TRBV5-1 and TRBJ2-2, with D possibly being TRBD1 (6 bases). The CDR3 runs to 15 residues. The V gene lost 5 bases and the J gene lost 5 bases, with 16 bases spanning the gap. CDR1 is SGHRS, CDR2 YFSETQ, per germline. CDR3 nucleotides: TGCGCCAGCAGGACGGACAGCCCGAGGACCGGGGAGCTGTTTTTT. The encoded protein is CASRTDSPRTGELFF.

A few counts support this clone. The rearrangement joins TRBV5-1 to TRBJ2-7, with a possible D match to TRBD2 (5 bases). Per the germline V gene, CDR1 is SGHRS and CDR2 is YFSETQ. The CDR3 is 13 residues long. V lost 4 bases to trimming and J lost 6 bases, with 14 bases between them. The CDR3 DNA reads TGCGCCAGCAGCGAGGGCGCCGGGATCGAGCAGTACTTC. This translates into CASSEGAGIEQYF.

This clone was seen a few times. The chain employs TRBV5-1 and TRBJ1-1; 9 nucleotides line up with TRBD1. V was pared by 2 bases and J by 6 bases, with 8 bases of the junction left unmatched. Germline loops: CDR1 SGHRS, CDR2 YFSETQ. This CDR3 comprises 15 residues. The chain's CDR3 is CASSLLDRGYSEAFF. For the CDR3, the DNA is TGCGCCAGCAGCTTATTGGACAGGGGTTACTCTGAAGCTTTCTTT.

The sample holds a few counts of this clone. This chain connects TRBV7-6 to TRBJ1-2; 12 bases are a match to TRBD1. From germline, CDR1 is SGHVS and CDR2 FNYEAQ. V lost 3 bases to trimming and J lost 4 bases; unmatched junction nucleotides: 12. The CDR3 has 18 residues. In DNA, the CDR3 is TGTGCCAGCAGCTTTTTAGGGACAGGGGGCTTCTTCGGCTATGGCTACACCTTC. This encodes CASSFLGTGGFFGYGYTF.

The sample holds a few counts of this clone. The chain employs TRBV6-1 and TRBJ2-7, with D tentatively TRBD1 (6 bases). From germline, CDR1 is MNHNS and CDR2 SASEGT. The CDR3 sequence is 14 residues long. Trimming pared 2 bases from V and 2 bases from J, leaving 10 bases between. The CDR3 nucleotides are TGTGCCAGCAGTGAAAGGTGGGGGCCCTACGAGCAGTACTTC. This encodes CASSERWGPYEQYF.

This clone was counted only a few times. This sample includes further DNA sequences coding for the same CDR3. The V and J genes are TRBV5-1 and TRBJ2-5, with TRBD2 identical over 9 bases. Germline CDR1 reads SGHRS; CDR2 reads YFSETQ. The CDR3 spans 14 residues. V was pared by 0 bases and J by 3 bases, with 0 bases of the junction left unmatched. The chain's CDR3 is CASSLASGEETQYF. As DNA, the CDR3 is TGCGCCAGCAGCTTGGCTAGCGGGGAAGAGACCCAGTACTTC.

The chain has TRBV5-4 and TRBJ2-3, with TRBD2 as a possible D gene (6 bases). V dropped 3 bases and J dropped 0 bases, with 17 bases sitting between them. Germline CDR1 is SGHNT and CDR2 is YYREEE (reference sequence). The CDR3 is made up of 17 amino acids. CDR3 sequence reads: CASSSPRERSSTDTQYF. As DNA, the CDR3 is TGTGCCAGCAGCTCCCCACGGGAGAGATCTAGCACAGATACGCAGTATTTT.

The chain recombines TRBV5-1 with TRBJ2-7; 7 bases fit TRBD2. The CDR3 sequence is 15 residues long. The germline V gene encodes CDR1 SGHRS and CDR2 YFSETQ. With 0 bases clipped from V and 3 bases from J, the junction kept 6 bases outside the gene matches. CDR3 nucleotide sequence: TGCGCCAGCAGCTTGGTTAGAGGGGAGGGCTACGAGCAGTACTTC. It specifies CASSLVRGEGYEQYF.

This clone has only a few counts. The V and J genes are TRBV5-1 and TRBJ2-1, with 7 bases identical to TRBD2. CDR3 length equals 17 residues. Germline V gene data show CDR1 as SGHRS and CDR2 as YFSETQ. Trimming at V came to 0 bases and at J to 0 bases, leaving 6 bases not matched to a gene. The CDR3 DNA follows: TGCGCCAGCAGCTTGGCGGCTAGCGGTAGCTCCTACAATGAGCAGTTCTTC. Encoded protein: CASSLAASGSSYNEQFF.